Sequencing of this T cell receptor beta chain was carried out in a study of prognosis after radiotherapy for stage I lung cancer. Study in general: A few patients had oligometastatic NSCLC after their primary tumor was surgically resected, and fourteen patients had newly diagnosed primary stage I lung tumors.

V lost 7 bases to trimming and J lost 0 bases, with 12 bases between them. The CDR3 runs to 15 residues. Germline V gene data show CDR1 as WSHSY and CDR2 as SAAADI. Genomic DNA was the source, and TCR beta CDR3 was amplified from it by two-round multiplex PCR. For every TRBV and TRBJ gene, a specific primer was used in first-round PCR. TCRdb called the multiplex PCR reads again in MiXCR, with one record for every CDR3 protein. The data hold 20,000 to 25,000 distinct CDR3 sequences, with 43% observed a single time. At least ten counts were recorded for this clonotype. The chain has TRBV10-2 and TRBJ2-2; D possibly corresponds to TRBD2 (5 bases). This receptor was taken from a donor over 45 with non-small cell lung cancer. Sequencing used PBMCs, obtained before or after stereotactic body radiation therapy (not recorded which). CDR3 amino acids: CASIRTSPNTGELFF. Written as DNA, the CDR3 is TGCGCCAGCATAAGGACTTCCCCGAACACCGGGGAGCTGTTTTTT.